This passage covers 14 T cell receptor beta chains from one sample sequenced in a study of T cells after yellow fever vaccination (dated by TCRdb to between 2018 and 2020). Libraries were constructed by 5' RACE. Instrument on record: Illumina NovaSeq 6000. TCRdb handled the public reads itself, with Q25 trimming in fastp and clone calling in MiXCR, and kept productive beta chains. Here each entry gathers all rows of one CDR3 protein and keeps the most common genes and DNA. The sample has approximately 330,000 distinct CDR3 sequences on record, roughly 4% of them singletons. Roughly 24% of the sample is held by the ten biggest clonotypes. The treatment or condition label, as the study defines it: live attenuated yellow fever vaccine strain. This material consisted of PBMCs, taken 5 days after the yellow fever booster vaccination. The receptor set was obtained from a man between 18 and 29 years old who received the YFV17D yellow fever vaccine.

J is TRBJ1-1 and V is TRBV6-5; a weak D match, TRBD1 (6 bases). Trimming pared 5 bases from V and 5 bases from J, leaving 18 bases between. CDR1 and CDR2 (germline): MNHEY, SVGAGI. This CDR3 comprises 15 residues. The CDR3 DNA reads as TGTGCCAGCAGTGCCCACTCTGGGGGGCAGACTGAAGCTTTCTTT. Translation: CASSAHSGGQTEAFF.

At least ten counts were recorded for this clonotype. This chain joins TRBV9 and TRBJ2-7; maybe TRBD1 (5 bases). CDR3 length: 15 residues. Trimming left V 4 bases short and J 2 bases short, with 16 bases between. Germline loops: CDR1 SGDLS, CDR2 YYNGEE. CDR3 nucleotides: TGTGCCAGCAGCCCGAGTCAGGGCGCCGCCTACGAGCAGTACTTC. It specifies CASSPSQGAAYEQYF.

The table lists this clonotype with many counts. The junction shows a germline mismatch at one end, possibly a read error. V and J are TRBV14 and TRBJ2-1; TRBD2 matches 10 bases. The CDR3 is made up of 12 amino acids. The germline V gene encodes CDR1 SGHDN and CDR2 FVKESK. CDR3 sequence reads: CASSLYSGGMIF. As DNA, the CDR3 is TGTGCCAGCAGCCTCTATAGCGGGGGGATGATCTTC.

Ten or more counts support this clonotype. CDR3 loop: CSATAGLLYGYTF. The DNA for the CDR3 is TGCAGTGCCACGGCGGGGCTCCTCTATGGCTACACCTTC. The chain links TRBV20-1 to TRBJ1-2; maybe TRBD1 (5 bases). Germline loops: CDR1 DFQATT, CDR2 SNEGSKA (reference sequence). The CDR3 has 13 residues. Trimming pared 6 bases from V and 4 bases from J, leaving 15 bases between.

This clonotype was found a few times. CDR3 DNA sequence: TGCGCCAGCAGCGAGCTAGCTGCCGGGGAGCTGTTTTTT. This translates into CASSELAAGELFF. The chain carries TRBV5-1 and TRBJ2-2; TRBD2 might be the D (5 bases). With 4 bases removed from V and 6 bases from J, the gap between germline ends came to 10 bases. The V gene's germline CDR1 is SGHRS and CDR2 YFSETQ. The CDR3 contains 13 residues.

The chain couples TRBV4-3 to TRBJ2-3; D is unclear. This CDR3 contains 16 residues. V lost 4 bases to trimming and J lost 0 bases, with 14 bases between them. Germline V CDR1 and CDR2: LGHNA, YSLEER. The CDR3 nucleotides are TGCGCCAGCAGCCCAAGCCCTCACGCAAGCACAGATACGCAGTATTTT. Its protein product is CASSPSPHASTDTQYF.

The rearrangement joins TRBV7-2 to TRBJ2-1, with D possibly matching TRBD1 (6 bases). Trimming stripped 5 bases from V and 15 bases from J, with 14 bases between. In germline, CDR1 is SGHTA, CDR2 FQGNSA. The CDR3 spans 11 residues. CDR3 DNA: TGTGCCAGCAGCCCTACAGGGCTCCTGTTCTTC. This codes for CASSPTGLLFF.

This clonotype has ten or more counts. The V and J genes are TRBV9 and TRBJ1-2, with TRBD1 matching over 7 bases. Losses at the gene ends were 0 bases for V and 8 bases for J; bases not matched to a gene: 7. The germline gives CDR1 SGDLS, CDR2 YYNGEE. The CDR3 totals 14 residues. CDR3 bases: TGTGCCAGCAGCGTAGATGCCAGGGGGGCAGGCTACACCTTC. This codes for CASSVDARGAGYTF.

This clonotype was counted a few times. V gene TRBV3-1 combines with J gene TRBJ1-3; the D is unclear. The CDR3 length is 14 residues. The V gene's germline CDR1 is LGHDT and CDR2 YNNKEL (reference sequence). Trimming stripped 4 bases from V and 0 bases from J, with 7 bases between. This CDR3 is CASSLRDSGNTIYF. The CDR3 DNA is TGTGCCAGCAGCCTGCGGGACTCTGGAAACACCATATATTTT.

This clonotype was detected only a few times. The chain uses TRBV6-5 and TRBJ1-1, with D perhaps matching TRBD1 (6 bases). V shed 6 bases and J shed 5 bases, with 16 bases lying between them. The CDR3 is 14 residues long. Germline CDR1 MNHEY, CDR2 SVGAGI. CDR3 DNA: TGTGCCAGCAGCACAATCCAGGGGCCGACTGAAGCTTTCTTT. Amino acids: CASSTIQGPTEAFF.

The chain links TRBV4-2 to TRBJ2-7; 7 positions agree with TRBD1. J gave up 4 bases and V 5 bases, and 14 bases lay outside the gene matches. Germline lookup yields CDR1 LGHNA and CDR2 YNFKEQ. The CDR3 totals 16 residues. The CDR3 loop reads CASSSRKGATAYEQYF. The CDR3 DNA is TGTGCCAGCAGCTCCAGAAAGGGGGCCACGGCTTACGAGCAGTACTTC.

Points on this clonotype: The junction departs from germline at one end; a sequencing error may be responsible. V and J are TRBV6-5 and TRBJ1-5; no clear D. CDR1 and CDR2 from the germline V gene are MNHEY and SVGAGI. The CDR3 has 13 residues. CDR3 region: CASGYSRNQPQHF. In nucleotides, the CDR3 is TGTGCCAGCGGTTACTCAAGGAATCAGCCCCAGCATTTT.

The sample holds many counts of this clonotype. V usage is TRBV5-1 and J usage is TRBJ2-3, with D perhaps TRBD1 (6 bases). The V and J ends lost 5 bases and 4 bases respectively, with 11 bases between them. Germline CDR1 is SGHRS and CDR2 is YFSETQ. The CDR3 extends over 13 amino acids. This CDR3 is CASSLQGADTQYF. The CDR3 DNA follows: TGCGCCAGCAGTCTACAGGGCGCAGATACGCAGTATTTT.

The chain recombines TRBV20-1 with TRBJ2-1; 9 bases align to TRBD2. This CDR3 spans 20 amino acids. Germline V gene data show CDR1 as DFQATT and CDR2 as SNEGSKA (reference sequence). V lost 6 bases, J lost 4 bases, and 25 bases stayed unmatched. CDR3 in amino acids: CSALSPGRLAGSSGYNEQFF. CDR3 DNA: TGCAGTGCCCTAAGTCCAGGGAGGCTAGCGGGGTCGTCGGGTTACAATGAGCAGTTCTTC.